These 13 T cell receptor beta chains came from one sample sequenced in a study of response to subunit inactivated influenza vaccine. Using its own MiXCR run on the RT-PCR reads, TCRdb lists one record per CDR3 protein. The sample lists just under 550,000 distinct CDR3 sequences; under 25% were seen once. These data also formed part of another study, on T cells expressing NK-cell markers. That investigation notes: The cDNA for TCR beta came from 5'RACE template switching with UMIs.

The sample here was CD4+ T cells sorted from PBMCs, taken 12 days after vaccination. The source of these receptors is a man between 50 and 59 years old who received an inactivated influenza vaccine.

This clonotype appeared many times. The DNA of the CDR3 is TGTGCCAGCAGCGCAGGACAGGGATTTGGAAACACCATATATTTT. Its protein product is CASSAGQGFGNTIYF. This sequence joins TRBV6-1 and TRBJ1-3; 8 bases agree with TRBD1. The trim removed 6 bases at V and 3 bases at J, leaving 7 bases unmatched. Germline CDR1 is MNHNS and CDR2 is SASEGT. The CDR3 sequence is 15 residues long.

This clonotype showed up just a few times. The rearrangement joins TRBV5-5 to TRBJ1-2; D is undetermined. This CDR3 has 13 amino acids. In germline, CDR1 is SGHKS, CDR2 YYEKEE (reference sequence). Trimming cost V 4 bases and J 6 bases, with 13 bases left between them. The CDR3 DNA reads TGTGCCAGCAGCCCCGGACCCTTAGATGGCTACACCTTC. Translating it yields CASSPGPLDGYTF.

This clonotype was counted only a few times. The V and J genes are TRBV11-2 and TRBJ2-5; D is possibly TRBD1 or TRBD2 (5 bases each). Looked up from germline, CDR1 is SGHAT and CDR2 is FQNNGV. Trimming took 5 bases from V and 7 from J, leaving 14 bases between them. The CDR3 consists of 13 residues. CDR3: CASSRDASWTQYF. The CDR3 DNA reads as TGTGCCAGCAGCCGGGACGCTTCATGGACCCAGTACTTC.

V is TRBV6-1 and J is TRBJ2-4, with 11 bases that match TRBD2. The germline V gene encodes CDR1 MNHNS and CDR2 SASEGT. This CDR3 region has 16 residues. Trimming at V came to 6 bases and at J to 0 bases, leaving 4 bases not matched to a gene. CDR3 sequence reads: CASRHLAGGAKNIQYF. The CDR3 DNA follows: TGTGCCAGCAGACATCTAGCGGGAGGAGCCAAAAACATTCAGTACTTC.

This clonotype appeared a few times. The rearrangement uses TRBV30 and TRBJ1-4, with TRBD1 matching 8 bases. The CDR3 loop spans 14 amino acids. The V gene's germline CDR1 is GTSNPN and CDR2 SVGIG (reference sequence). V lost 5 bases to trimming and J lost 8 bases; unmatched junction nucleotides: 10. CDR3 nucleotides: TGTGCCTGGTCATCGACAGGGGTCTTGGAAAAACTGTTTTTT. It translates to CAWSSTGVLEKLFF.

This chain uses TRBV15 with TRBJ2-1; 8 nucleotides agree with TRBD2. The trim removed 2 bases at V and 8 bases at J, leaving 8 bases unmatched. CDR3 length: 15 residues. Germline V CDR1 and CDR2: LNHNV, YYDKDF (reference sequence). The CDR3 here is CATSRRAGVNDEQFF. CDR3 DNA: TGTGCCACCAGCAGAAGAGCGGGAGTGAACGATGAGCAGTTCTTC.

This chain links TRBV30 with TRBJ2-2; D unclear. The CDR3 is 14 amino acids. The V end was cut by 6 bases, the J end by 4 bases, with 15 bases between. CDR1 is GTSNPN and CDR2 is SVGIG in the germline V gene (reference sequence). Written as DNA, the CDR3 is TGTGCCTGTTTATACCGTATTGGCACCGGGGAGCTGTTTTTT. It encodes CACLYRIGTGELFF.

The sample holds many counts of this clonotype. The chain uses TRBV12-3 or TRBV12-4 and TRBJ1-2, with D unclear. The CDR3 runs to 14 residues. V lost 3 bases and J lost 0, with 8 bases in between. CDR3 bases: TGTGCCAGCAGTTTTATGGGTACTAACTATGGCTACACCTTC. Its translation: CASSFMGTNYGYTF.

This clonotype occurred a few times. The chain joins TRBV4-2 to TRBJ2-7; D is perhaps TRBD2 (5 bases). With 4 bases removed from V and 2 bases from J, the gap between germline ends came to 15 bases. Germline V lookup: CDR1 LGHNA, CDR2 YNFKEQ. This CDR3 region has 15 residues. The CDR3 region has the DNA TGTGCCAGCAGCCCCTATGCGGAGGTGACCTACGAGCAGTACTTC. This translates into CASSPYAEVTYEQYF.

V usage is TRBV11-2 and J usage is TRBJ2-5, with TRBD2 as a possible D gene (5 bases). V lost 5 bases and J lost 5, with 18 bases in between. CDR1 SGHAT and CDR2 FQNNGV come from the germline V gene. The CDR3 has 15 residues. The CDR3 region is CASSLAQRYHETQYF. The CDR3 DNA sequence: TGTGCCAGCAGCCTGGCGCAGCGGTATCACGAGACCCAGTACTTC. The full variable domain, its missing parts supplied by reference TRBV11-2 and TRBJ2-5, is EAGVAQSPRYKIIEKRQSVAFWCNPISGHATLYWYQQILGQGPKLLIQFQNNGVVDDSQLPKDRFSAERLKGVDSTLKIQPAKLEDSAVYLCASSLAQRYHETQYFGPGTRLLVL.

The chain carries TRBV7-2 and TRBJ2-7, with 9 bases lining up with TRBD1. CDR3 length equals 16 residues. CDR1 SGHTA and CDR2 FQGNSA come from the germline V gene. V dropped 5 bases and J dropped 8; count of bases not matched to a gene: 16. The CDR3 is CASSPTGGHSRGKQYF. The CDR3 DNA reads TGTGCCAGCAGCCCAACAGGGGGCCACTCGCGAGGAAAGCAGTACTTC. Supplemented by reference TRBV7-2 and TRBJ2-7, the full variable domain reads GAGVSQSPSNKVTEKGKDVELRCDPISGHTALYWYRQSLGQGLEFLIYFQGNSAPDKSGLPSDRFSAERTGGSVSTLTIQRTQQEDSAVYLCASSPTGGHSRGKQYFGPGTRLTVT.

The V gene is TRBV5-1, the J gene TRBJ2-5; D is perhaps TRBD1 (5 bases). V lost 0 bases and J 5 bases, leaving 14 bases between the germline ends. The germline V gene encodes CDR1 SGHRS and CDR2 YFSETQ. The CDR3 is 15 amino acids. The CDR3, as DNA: TGCGCCAGCAGCTTGGTTAGGGGCCGTGTGGAGACCCAGTACTTC. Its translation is CASSLVRGRVETQYF.

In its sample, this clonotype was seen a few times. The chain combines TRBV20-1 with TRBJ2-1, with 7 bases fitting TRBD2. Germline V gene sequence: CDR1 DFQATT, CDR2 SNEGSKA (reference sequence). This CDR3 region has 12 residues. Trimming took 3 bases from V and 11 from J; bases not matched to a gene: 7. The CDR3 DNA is TGCAGTGCTAGCCGGGACTATGGAAAGCAGTTCTTC. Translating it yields CSASRDYGKQFF.